This TCR beta chain was identified in a study of CD8+CD57+ T cells in acquired aplastic anemia. Overall study: An average of 3.2 ug of DNA was obtained from sorted CD4+ and CD8+ cells.

General study findings and limits: For CD8+ Simpson's diversity, patients and controls showed no significant difference.

Germline V gives CDR1 MNHNS, CDR2 SASEGT. The CDR3 consists of 15 residues. The V segment lost 8 bases and the J segment 9 bases; nucleotides outside the gene matches: 18. Genomic DNA, serving as template, underwent TCR beta VDJ and CDR3 profiling. TCRdb re-derived calls from the reads in MiXCR, one entry per CDR3 protein. Among around 150,000 distinct CDR3 sequences listed, less than 45% were seen once. This clonotype has ten or more counts. What it binds is unknown. The sequenced sample consisted of sorted CD4+, CD8+, or CD8+CD57+ T cells (not recorded which) from PBMCs. This receptor was identified in a human donor in good health, serving as a control. The chain combines TRBV6-1 with TRBJ1-2; 7 bases map to TRBD1. The CDR3 bases are TGTGCCAGCTCTCTGGGGGGAGGACAGGATTTACGCTACACCTTC. It yields the protein CASSLGGGQDLRYTF.